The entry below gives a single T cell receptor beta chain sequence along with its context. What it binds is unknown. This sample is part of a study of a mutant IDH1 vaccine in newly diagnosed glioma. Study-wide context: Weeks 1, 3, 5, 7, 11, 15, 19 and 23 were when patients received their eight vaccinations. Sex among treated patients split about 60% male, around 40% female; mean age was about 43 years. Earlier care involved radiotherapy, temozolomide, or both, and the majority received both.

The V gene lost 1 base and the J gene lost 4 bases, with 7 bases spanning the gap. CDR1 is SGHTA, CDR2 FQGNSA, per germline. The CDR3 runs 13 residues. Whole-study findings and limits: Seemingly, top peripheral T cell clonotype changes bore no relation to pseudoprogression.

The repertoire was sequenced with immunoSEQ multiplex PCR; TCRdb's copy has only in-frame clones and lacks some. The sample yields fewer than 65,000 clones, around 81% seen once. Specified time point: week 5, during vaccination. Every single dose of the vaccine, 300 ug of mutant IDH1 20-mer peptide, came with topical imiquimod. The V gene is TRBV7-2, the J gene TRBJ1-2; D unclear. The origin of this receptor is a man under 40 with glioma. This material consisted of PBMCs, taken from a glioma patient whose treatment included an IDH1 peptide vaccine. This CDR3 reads CASSLGSAYGYTF. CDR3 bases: TGTGCCAGCAGCTTAGGATCAGCCTATGGCTACACCTTC.